This T cell receptor beta chain was retrieved from a study of blood T cell repertoires in COVID-19. Germline V gives CDR1 KGHSH, CDR2 LQKENI. Between the trimmed V and J ends, which lost 6 bases and 8 bases, there was a span of 14 bases. The CDR3 totals 13 residues. TCRdb's copy holds only in-frame clones and misses some; the assay was immunoSEQ multiplex PCR. The data hold around 100,000 clones, with 85% observed a single time. Sequenced input: peripheral blood. V is TRBV18 and J is TRBJ1-5; no firm D call. The receptor's source is a human donor in a cohort sampled during active COVID-19. The CDR3 is CASSPSQVEPQHF. The CDR3 DNA follows: TGTGCCAGCTCCCCCTCCCAGGTAGAGCCCCAGCATTTT.